The rows below give T cell receptor beta chains drawn from one sample of a study of shared clonotypes between healthy human individuals. The repertoire was sequenced with immunoSEQ multiplex PCR; TCRdb's copy has only in-frame clones and lacks some. The table records some 2,000,000 clones, over 85% of them present only once. The specimen sequenced was naive CD4+ T cells sorted from blood. The receptors were sampled from a man between 18 and 29 years old in good health. Both conserved end residues are trimmed from each CDR3.

v_call	j_call	cdr3_aa
TRBV7-9	TRBJ2-5	ASSPEVIQETQY
TRBV18	TRBJ1-2	ASSPRMEYGYT
TRBV29-1	TRBJ2-3	SVEQGPTDTQY
TRBV28	TRBJ1-2	ASSLGGGSLYGYT
TRBV2	TRBJ2-1	ASSERASGGVEQF
TRBV19	TRBJ2-7	ASSMGGLSSYEQY
TRBV29-1	TRBJ2-2	SGGSGAGTGELF
TRBV11-2	TRBJ2-3	ASSPGAGYTDTQY
TRBV7-9	TRBJ2-1	ASRPLAGDYNEQF
TRBV6-1	TRBJ2-3	ASSEGLAGGEDTQY
TRBV7-2	TRBJ1-6	ASSSGGGNSPLH
TRBV6-5	TRBJ1-1	ASTPDFMNTEAF
TRBV5-1	TRBJ2-7	ASSLNPGQSYEQY
TRBV19	TRBJ2-7	ASSTQTGTGEQY
TRBV30	TRBJ2-4	AFIQGSWGIQY
TRBV27	TRBJ2-2	ASSPFSGSNTGELF
TRBV6-5	TRBJ2-7	ASSRRFDSVEQY
TRBV6-1	TRBJ2-4	ASSASFRDIQY
TRBV4-1	TRBJ2-6	ASSQDIPGTGGAGGANVLT
TRBV4-1	TRBJ2-5	ASSRRVQETQY
TRBV9	TRBJ2-3	ASSVRSGTSGMPSIYTQY
TRBV7-9	TRBJ1-6	ASSLDGNSPLH
TRBV6-1	TRBJ1-2	ASSESPGGSGYT
TRBV7-2	TRBJ2-7	ASSLVWLAGGTYEQY
TRBV27	TRBJ1-2	ASTTRLDRGGYT
TRBV10-2	TRBJ1-6	ASSELGGNSPLH
TRBV6-5	TRBJ1-6	ASSFGQDNNSPLH
TRBV18	TRBJ2-7	ASSPGTGPDYEQY
TRBV5-6	TRBJ2-1	ASRPTGTHNEQF